This TCR beta chain emerged from a study of identical twins. General observations from the study: Recombination models fit unrelated individuals' TCR alpha sharing but underestimated twins'. The same donors were not followed; conclusions instead depended on cross-sectional statistical analysis.

From the 5' RACE reads, TCRdb called clonotypes with MiXCR, one entry per CDR3 protein. The repertoire holds approximately 240,000 distinct CDR3 sequences, roughly an eighth seen once, with 7% to 9.5% in the top ten. Comment on this clonotype: What it binds is unknown.

Trimming removed 6 bases from V and 4 bases from J, with 15 bases in between. Germline values: CDR1 MNHNS, CDR2 SASEGT. CDR3 length: 14 amino acids. The source is a woman between 18 and 30 years old in good health. The specimen was memory (CD45RO+) T cells sorted from blood. J is TRBJ1-1 and V is TRBV6-1; perhaps TRBD1 as D (6 bases). The CDR3, as DNA: TGTGCCAGCAGGCTACAGGGTAGCGGCACTGAAGCTTTCTTT. Its protein product is CASRLQGSGTEAFF.